These T cell receptor beta chains were read from a single sample in a study of Graves' ophthalmopathy and Graves' hyperthyroidism. One entry per CDR3 protein results from TCRdb running MiXCR on the multiplex PCR reads. The sample includes around 1.1 million distinct CDR3 sequences, approximately 35% seen only once; the top ten take around 10%. Sequenced: peripheral blood or thyroid tissue (not recorded which). All receptors come from an adult man with Graves' hyperthyroidism. The CDR3 runs from the conserved cysteine through the conserved F or W.

>TRBV30
CAWSVLQALSYEQYF
>TRBV14
CASSQVSGRGSYNSPLHF
>TRBV20-1
CSAWDRGGNQPQHF
>TRBV2
CASLRAGTVYEQYF
>TRBV7-9
CASSLLGRSGRYGYTF
>TRBV29-1
CSVEGLAGGLNEQYF
>TRBV10-3
CAISGADRNPYEQYF
>TRBV15
CATSLNTGELFF
>TRBV10-3
CAISARVTSSYEQYF
>TRBV24-1
CATRRLGGASDTEAFF
>TRBV20-1
CSEGPEETQYF
>TRBV11-3
CASSPVTTTQYF
>TRBV9
CASSVGTGGSQPQHF
>TRBV12-3/TRBV12-4
CASRKDNTGELFF
>TRBV10-1
CASSTGTGGDTIYF